This T cell receptor (beta chain) was observed in a study of shared clonotypes between healthy human individuals. Study overall: With ages of 18 to 49, the donors were a couple of women and a few men.

With regard to this clone: The antigen is undetermined.

This CDR3 has 17 amino acids. V trimming: 5 bases; J trimming: 0 bases; junction bases outside the gene matches: 7. Germline CDR1 and CDR2: SEHNR and FQNEAQ (reference sequence). Selected positively for CCR7 and CD45RO-negative, naive CD8 cells excluded terminally differentiated effector memory CD45RA+ cells. The sorted-subset replicate PCRs were given about 210 ng DNA, which is 25,000 to 35,000 T cell genomes. TCRdb's copy holds only in-frame clones and misses some; the assay was immunoSEQ multiplex PCR. The sample has more than 2 million clones; about 93% are singletons. Findings of the study overall: Inspection by rarefaction showed sorted-subset sequencing to be incomplete despite large depth. When compared with the clonotypes that were shared by all four sorted-subset donors, the non-shared clonotypes turned out to have lower generation probabilities.

Sequenced: naive CD8+ T cells from PBMCs. The receptor comes from a man aged 18 to 35 in good health. Some clones in this sample may be carry-over from other donors' samples. V usage is TRBV7-9 and J usage is TRBJ2-7; TRBD2 matches at 13 bases. The CDR3 loop is CASSPGLAGVLSYEQYF. CDR3 coding DNA: TGTGCCAGCAGCCCAGGACTAGCGGGAGTCCTCTCCTACGAGCAGTACTTC.